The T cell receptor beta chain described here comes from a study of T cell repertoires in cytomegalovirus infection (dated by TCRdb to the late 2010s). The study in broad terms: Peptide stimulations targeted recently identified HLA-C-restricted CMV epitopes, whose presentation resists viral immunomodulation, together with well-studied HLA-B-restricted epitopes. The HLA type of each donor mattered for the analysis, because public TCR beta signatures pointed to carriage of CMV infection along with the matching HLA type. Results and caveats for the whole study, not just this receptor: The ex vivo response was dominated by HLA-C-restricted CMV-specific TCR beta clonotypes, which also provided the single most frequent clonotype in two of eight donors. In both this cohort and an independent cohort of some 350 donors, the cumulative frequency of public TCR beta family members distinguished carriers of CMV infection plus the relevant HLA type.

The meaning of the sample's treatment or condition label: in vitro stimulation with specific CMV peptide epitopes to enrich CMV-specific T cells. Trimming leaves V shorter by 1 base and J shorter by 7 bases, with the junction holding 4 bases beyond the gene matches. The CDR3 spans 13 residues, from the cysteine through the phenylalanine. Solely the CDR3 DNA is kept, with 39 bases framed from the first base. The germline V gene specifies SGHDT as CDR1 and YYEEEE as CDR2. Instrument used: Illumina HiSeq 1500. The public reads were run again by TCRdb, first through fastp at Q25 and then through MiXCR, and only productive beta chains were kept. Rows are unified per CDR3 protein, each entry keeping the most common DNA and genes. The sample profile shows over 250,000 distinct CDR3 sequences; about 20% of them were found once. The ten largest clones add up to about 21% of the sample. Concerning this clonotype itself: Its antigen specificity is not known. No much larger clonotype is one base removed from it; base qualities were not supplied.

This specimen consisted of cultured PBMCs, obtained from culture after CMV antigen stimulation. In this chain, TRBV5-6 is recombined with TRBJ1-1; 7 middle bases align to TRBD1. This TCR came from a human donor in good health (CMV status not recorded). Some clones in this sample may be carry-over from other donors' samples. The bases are TGTGCCAGCAGCTTGACTTGGACAGGTGAAGCTTTCTTT. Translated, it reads CASSLTWTGEAFF.